These 30 T cell receptor beta chains share one sample of origin, sequenced in a study of T-cell reconstitution after alpha-beta-depleted transplantation in children. The authors prepared the TCRbeta library with unique molecular identifiers. Via MiXCR, TCRdb re-called the PCR reads, giving one row per CDR3 protein. This sample has a few hundred thousand distinct CDR3 sequences, with about a quarter found just once. Material: PBMCs, mostly from graft donor cells, obtained 180 days after TCRalphabeta/CD19-depleted stem cell transplant. The receptors stem from a male patient between 5 and 17 years old who had a stem cell transplant for acute lymphoblastic leukemia, so the T cells may come from the graft donor.

This clonotype was seen only a few times. This chain links TRBV4-2 with TRBJ2-1; the match to TRBD2 covers 11 bases. The CDR3 extends over 18 amino acids. CDR1 LGHNA and CDR2 YNFKEQ come from the germline V gene. V trimming: 4 bases; J trimming: 0 bases; junction bases outside the gene matches: 8. CDR3 bases: TGTGCCAGCAGCCGACTAGCGGGACGACCATTCTCCTACAATGAGCAGTTCTTC. Translating gives CASSRLAGRPFSYNEQFF.

In this sample, this clonotype turned up a few times. V gene TRBV9 combines with J gene TRBJ2-1; 9 bases are a match to TRBD2. J lost 6 bases, V lost 0 bases, and 7 bases had no gene match. This CDR3 spans 16 amino acids. CDR1 and CDR2 from the germline V gene are SGDLS and YYNGEE. The CDR3, as DNA: TGTGCCAGCAGCGTAGGAGGCGGGAGGGCACCCAATGAGCAGTTCTTC. Translating gives CASSVGGGRAPNEQFF. The entire variable domain, with the rest obtained from reference TRBV9 and TRBJ2-1, is as follows: DSGVTQTPKHLITATGQRVTLRCSPRSGDLSVYWYQQSLDQGLQFLIQYYNGEERAKGNILERFSAQQFPDLHSELNLSSLELGDSALYFCASSVGGGRAPNEQFFGPGTRLTVL.

This clonotype came up many times. The chain combines TRBV10-3 with TRBJ2-7; 7 bases are shared with TRBD2. The CDR3 contains 14 residues. The V gene's germline CDR1 is ENHRY and CDR2 SYGVKD. After removal of 6 bases from V and 2 bases from J, the junction contained 7 bases not matched to a gene. The CDR3 sequence: CAISAGLVAYEQYF. The CDR3 DNA reads as TGTGCCATCAGCGCCGGACTAGTCGCCTACGAGCAGTACTTC.

The chain carries TRBV6-5 and TRBJ2-7, with D perhaps TRBD1 (5 bases). Trimming took off 4 bases at V and 6 bases at J, with 16 bases between the two ends. CDR3 length equals 14 residues. Germline V lookup: CDR1 MNHEY, CDR2 SVGAGI. This CDR3 is CASSFTRARLEQYF. For the CDR3, the DNA is TGTGCCAGCAGTTTTACCAGGGCCCGCCTCGAGCAGTACTTC.

V gene TRBV20-1 combines with J gene TRBJ2-5; D tentatively reads TRBD1 or TRBD2 (5 bases each). Germline V gene sequence: CDR1 DFQATT, CDR2 SNEGSKA (reference sequence). Between the trimmed V and J ends, which lost 3 bases and 4 bases, there was a span of 15 bases. The CDR3 sequence is 14 residues long. The CDR3 DNA follows: TGCAGTGCTAGTGGGACCTTTGTTGGAGAGACCCAGTACTTC. Its protein is CSASGTFVGETQYF.

This clonotype was picked up a small number of times. The gene calls are TRBV9 and TRBJ2-7; 7 bases are a match to TRBD1. The CDR3 length is 15 residues. Trimming cost V 3 bases and J 7 bases; bases outside gene matches: 13. Germline loops: CDR1 SGDLS, CDR2 YYNGEE. The CDR3 region has the DNA TGTGCCAGCAGCGACGGACAGGCCTCCCTACGTGAGCAGTACTTC. Its protein is CASSDGQASLREQYF.

This clonotype has a handful of counts. This sequence joins TRBV16 and TRBJ2-1, with a weak D call TRBD2 (6 bases). Germline V gene sequence: CDR1 KGHSY, CDR2 FQNENV. This CDR3 is built from 16 residues. With 7 bases removed from V and 4 bases from J, the gap between germline ends came to 20 bases. The CDR3 bases are TGTGCCAGCACCCGACGTGGGGCTAGCGCGTACAATGAGCAGTTCTTC. Translated, it gives CASTRRGASAYNEQFF.

This clonotype was recorded many times. J is TRBJ2-5 and V is TRBV10-3; 14 bases map to TRBD2. The junction had 8 bases not matched to a gene; V was cut back by 6 bases and J by 5 bases. The CDR3 contains 16 residues. Germline V CDR1 and CDR2: ENHRY, SYGVKD. The CDR3 is CAISRGTSGSWETQYF. DNA of the CDR3: TGTGCCATCAGCAGGGGGACTAGCGGGAGTTGGGAGACCCAGTACTTC.

The chain recombines TRBV15 with TRBJ2-1; D is uncertain. Looked up from germline, CDR1 is LNHNV and CDR2 is YYDKDF (reference sequence). Trimming left V 8 bases short and J 5 bases short, with 10 bases between. This CDR3 is built from 12 residues. The CDR3 region has the DNA TGTGCCACCGCCTACATGAACAATGAGCAGTTCTTC. It codes for CATAYMNNEQFF.

This chain uses TRBV12-3 or TRBV12-4 with TRBJ1-2, with D maybe TRBD1 (6 bases). The CDR3 sequence is 16 residues long. Trimming pared 5 bases from V and 5 bases from J, leaving 21 bases between. The CDR3 reads CASSPFIRGGIYGYTF. CDR3 nucleotides: TGTGCCAGCAGTCCTTTTATTAGGGGGGGCATATATGGCTACACCTTC.

This clonotype was seen only a few times. V gene TRBV6-1 combines with J gene TRBJ2-2; D not certain. Germline CDR1 and CDR2: MNHNS and SASEGT. Trimming took 1 base from V and 7 from J, leaving 1 base between them. The CDR3 sequence is 11 residues long. The DNA of the CDR3 is TGTGCCAGCAGTGAAGGCGGGGAGCTGTTTTTT. Its protein product is CASSEGGELFF.

This clonotype was observed a handful of times. The chain uses TRBV5-1 and TRBJ2-7; TRBD1 might be the D (9 bases). V was trimmed by 4 bases and J by 5 bases, leaving 19 bases between them. Germline assignment: CDR1 SGHRS and CDR2 YFSETQ. The CDR3 contains 15 residues. The CDR3 region is CASSTGGTGIHEQYF. The DNA of the CDR3 is TGCGCCAGCAGCACGGGGGGGACAGGGATCCACGAGCAGTACTTC.

The CDR3 is CSAGRFGLGGRGPYEQYF. The CDR3 nucleotides are TGCAGTGCTGGGAGGTTCGGTTTAGGGGGGAGGGGACCCTACGAGCAGTACTTC. This chain joins TRBV20-1 and TRBJ2-7, with a tentative D call TRBD2 (7 bases). The V gene lost 5 bases and the J gene lost 2 bases, with 28 bases spanning the gap. CDR3 size: 18 residues. CDR1 and CDR2 (germline): DFQATT, SNEGSKA (reference sequence).

In its sample, this clonotype was seen a few times. V and J are TRBV9 and TRBJ2-3; TRBD2 might be the D (6 bases). Deletions cut 4 bases from V and 2 bases from J, with 23 bases between. The CDR3 extends over 18 amino acids. Germline CDR1 SGDLS, CDR2 YYNGEE. The CDR3 coding sequence is TGTGCCAGCAGCTATTCGGGGGTAGCGGAAGCCTACACAGATACGCAGTATTTT. It encodes CASSYSGVAEAYTDTQYF.

The genes are TRBV15 and TRBJ2-3; D is perhaps TRBD1 or TRBD2 (5 bases each). Germline V gene sequence: CDR1 LNHNV, CDR2 YYDKDF (reference sequence). This CDR3 comprises 18 residues. Between the trimmed V and J ends, which lost 0 bases and 0 bases, there was a span of 16 bases. The CDR3 DNA reads TGTGCCACCAGCAGAGATCCGTGGGGACGGACTAGCACAGATACGCAGTATTTT. Its protein is CATSRDPWGRTSTDTQYF.

This clonotype was detected a few times. The CDR3 DNA follows: TGTGCCAGCAGCCAAGAATGGGGGAGCGTGTCCGGGGAGCTGTTTTTT. Its translation is CASSQEWGSVSGELFF. The chain uses TRBV3-1 and TRBJ2-2; D is possibly TRBD1 or TRBD2 (5 bases each). The CDR3 runs to 16 residues. CDR1 and CDR2 from the germline V gene are LGHDT and YNNKEL (reference sequence). V lost 0 bases, J lost 6 bases, and 14 bases lay in between.

The chain has TRBV27 and TRBJ2-4; TRBD1 matches at 8 bases. Per the germline V gene, CDR1 is MNHEY and CDR2 is SMNVEV (reference sequence). With 4 bases clipped from V and 0 bases from J, the junction kept 11 bases outside the gene matches. CDR3 length equals 18 residues. The CDR3 DNA sequence: TGTGCCAGCAGTTCCTCTTGGACAGGGTCGGTAGCCAAAAACATTCAGTACTTC. It encodes CASSSSWTGSVAKNIQYF.

This clonotype has more than one count but fewer than ten. Here the CDR3 reads CASSLAGEYQETQYF. DNA of the CDR3: TGCGCCAGCAGCTTGGCAGGGGAGTACCAAGAGACCCAGTACTTC. The chain carries TRBV5-1 and TRBJ2-5; D is possibly TRBD1 (6 bases). The V and J ends lost 0 bases and 0 bases respectively, with 9 bases between them. This CDR3 region has 15 residues. The germline gives CDR1 SGHRS, CDR2 YFSETQ.

This chain joins TRBV20-1 and TRBJ2-1; TRBD2 is a possible D gene (6 bases). The CDR3 consists of 15 residues. In germline, CDR1 is DFQATT, CDR2 SNEGSKA (reference sequence). Trimming removed 6 bases from V and 5 bases from J, with 20 bases in between. CDR3 DNA: TGCAGTGCCCTCCAATTCCGGGACTTGGACAATGAGCAGTTCTTC. Its translation: CSALQFRDLDNEQFF.

This chain links TRBV20-1 with TRBJ1-6; 9 bases agree with TRBD1. Germline CDR1 and CDR2: DFQATT and SNEGSKA (reference sequence). This CDR3 is built from 17 residues. Trimming cost V 4 bases and J 7 bases; bases outside gene matches: 14. The CDR3 DNA sequence: TGCAGTGCTAACCACCCAATGGGACAGGGCATCAATTCACCCCTCCACTTT. Its translation: CSANHPMGQGINSPLHF.

The rearrangement uses TRBV7-9 and TRBJ2-7; D call uncertain. Germline V gene data show CDR1 as SEHNR and CDR2 as FQNEAQ (reference sequence). The CDR3 runs 11 residues. V was clipped by 10 bases and J by 1 base, with 8 bases between them. CDR3 protein: CATDPSYEQYF. The CDR3 DNA sequence: TGTGCCACTGACCCGTCCTACGAGCAGTACTTC.

This chain links TRBV11-2 with TRBJ2-2; 14 bases match TRBD2. The CDR3 has 16 amino acids. The germline V gene encodes CDR1 SGHAT and CDR2 FQNNGV. The J segment lost 7 bases and the V segment lost 4 bases, leaving 5 bases of the junction unmatched. The CDR3, as DNA: TGTGCCAGCAGCTCGGAGACTAGCGGGAGGGTCGGGGAGCTGTTTTTT. Its protein is CASSSETSGRVGELFF. The complete variable domain, with remaining parts taken from reference TRBV11-2 and TRBJ2-2, reads EAGVAQSPRYKIIEKRQSVAFWCNPISGHATLYWYQQILGQGPKLLIQFQNNGVVDDSQLPKDRFSAERLKGVDSTLKIQPAKLEDSAVYLCASSSETSGRVGELFFGEGSRLTVL.

This chain links TRBV2 with TRBJ2-5; D is uncertain. Per the germline V gene, CDR1 is SNHLY and CDR2 is FYNNEI. The CDR3 loop spans 16 amino acids. Trimming removed 0 bases from V and 3 bases from J, with 14 bases in between. CDR3 amino acids: CASSEARLLRKETQYF. For the CDR3, the DNA is TGTGCCAGCAGTGAAGCGCGACTTTTACGTAAAGAGACCCAGTACTTC.

This clonotype was picked up a small number of times. This may come from a read error, since a much larger clone is one base off. The rearrangement links TRBV4-2 to TRBJ2-2; D is perhaps TRBD1 (6 bases). CDR3 length: 13 residues. Per germline, CDR1 LGHNA and CDR2 YNFKEQ. Here the CDR3 reads CASSQRDTWELFF. In DNA, the CDR3 is TGTGCCAGCAGCCAACGGGACACCTGGGAGCTGTTTTTT.

This clonotype has a handful of counts. The J gene is TRBJ1-5, the V gene TRBV7-9; no clear D. This CDR3 is 14 amino acids long. Trimming took off 5 bases at V and 0 bases at J, with 8 bases between the two ends. Looked up from germline, CDR1 is SEHNR and CDR2 is FQNEAQ (reference sequence). CDR3 in amino acids: CASSRQASNQPQHF. CDR3 nucleotides: TGTGCCAGCAGCAGACAAGCTAGCAATCAGCCCCAGCATTTT.

This clonotype was found many times. The chain couples TRBV24-1 to TRBJ2-3; D is unclear. This CDR3 is 14 amino acids long. Germline V gene sequence: CDR1 KGHDR, CDR2 SFDVKD. Trimming shortened V by 5 bases and J by 2 bases, and 10 bases separated the two germline ends. CDR3 residues: CATSALINTDTQYF. CDR3 nucleotide sequence: TGTGCCACCAGTGCGTTAATTAACACAGATACGCAGTATTTT.

This clonotype was counted between two and nine times. The chain recombines TRBV10-3 with TRBJ1-1; TRBD1 is a possible D gene (6 bases). V was trimmed by 2 bases and J by 2 bases, leaving 12 bases between them. This CDR3 contains 15 residues. Germline CDR1 is ENHRY and CDR2 is SYGVKD. The CDR3 nucleotides read TGTGCCATCAGTGAGAGGGGGGGACCCAACACTGAAGCTTTCTTT. Protein sequence: CAISERGGPNTEAFF.

The rearrangement uses TRBV11-1 and TRBJ2-1; 7 bases are shared with TRBD1. V lost 0 bases and J lost 10; bases outside the gene matches: 6. CDR1 is SGHAT, CDR2 FQDESV, per germline (reference sequence). This CDR3 contains 14 residues. The CDR3: CASSLAIGGGEQFF. The CDR3 coding sequence is TGTGCCAGCAGCTTAGCGATAGGGGGCGGCGAGCAGTTCTTC.

This clonotype has ten or more counts. The chain combines TRBV6-5 with TRBJ2-3, with unresolved D. The CDR3 contains 14 residues. V shed 2 bases and J shed 0 bases, with 6 bases lying between them. The germline V gene has CDR1 MNHEY and CDR2 SVGAGI. The CDR3 reads CASSYGASTDTQYF. In DNA form, the CDR3 reads TGTGCCAGCAGTTACGGCGCTAGCACAGATACGCAGTATTTT.

The V and J genes are TRBV18 and TRBJ2-7; 8 nucleotides match TRBD1. Germline lookup yields CDR1 KGHSH and CDR2 LQKENI. This CDR3 contains 15 residues. V lost 2 bases, J lost 3 bases, and 6 bases stayed unmatched. CDR3 coding DNA: TGTGCCAGCTCACCAAAATACAGGGGGATCTACGAGCAGTACTTC. Amino acid sequence: CASSPKYRGIYEQYF.